This T cell receptor beta chain was sequenced during a study of T-cell memory formation after mild COVID-19. This CDR3 spans 14 amino acids. Trimming at V came to 5 bases and at J to 3 bases, leaving 6 bases not matched to a gene. Germline V gene lookup returns CDR1 SGHRS and CDR2 YFSETQ. TCRalpha and TCRbeta libraries used 5'RACE with constant-segment primers and UMIs. Via MiXCR, TCRdb re-called the 5' RACE reads, giving one row per CDR3 protein. The data contain fewer than 200,000 distinct CDR3 sequences, about a fifth of them singletons. The J gene is TRBJ1-2, the V gene TRBV5-1, with 8 bases fitting TRBD1. The receptor was derived from an adult woman who had mild COVID-19 (a few samples of this study predate the infection). Cell type and time point are not known. The sequencing input was PBMCs or a T cell subset sorted from them (not recorded which). DNA of the CDR3: TGCGCCAGCAGGACCGGGACAGGTGACTATGGCTACACCTTC. This gives the protein CASRTGTGDYGYTF.